Listed here is a single T cell receptor beta chain. The antigen remains undetermined. This sample was included in a study of siplizumab effects on memory and regulatory T cells. General study results and limits: Sequences below about 10^-5 frequency were poorly captured, limiting mapping of alloreactive clones. The alloresponse seemed to draw substantially on naive T cells, which appeared more diverse than memory cells. Significant reduction of alloreactive sequences traceable to unstimulated CD4+ memory cells was observed with siplizumab.

Produced via immunoSEQ multiplex PCR; TCRdb's table is partial and in-frame only. This table has 100,000 or so clones, around 93% appearing once. Between the trimmed V and J ends, which lost 0 bases and 2 bases, there was a span of 14 bases. Germline CDR1 GTSNPN, CDR2 SVGIG (reference sequence). The length of the CDR3 is 16 residues. Sequenced material: CD4+ T cells sorted from blood. The V call is TRBV30, the J call TRBJ1-3; D not resolved. The receptor comes from a human donor in good health. Written as DNA, the CDR3 is TGTGCCTGGAGTGTAAGGCGGGCAGATCCTGGAAACACCATATATTTT. It codes for CAWSVRRADPGNTIYF.